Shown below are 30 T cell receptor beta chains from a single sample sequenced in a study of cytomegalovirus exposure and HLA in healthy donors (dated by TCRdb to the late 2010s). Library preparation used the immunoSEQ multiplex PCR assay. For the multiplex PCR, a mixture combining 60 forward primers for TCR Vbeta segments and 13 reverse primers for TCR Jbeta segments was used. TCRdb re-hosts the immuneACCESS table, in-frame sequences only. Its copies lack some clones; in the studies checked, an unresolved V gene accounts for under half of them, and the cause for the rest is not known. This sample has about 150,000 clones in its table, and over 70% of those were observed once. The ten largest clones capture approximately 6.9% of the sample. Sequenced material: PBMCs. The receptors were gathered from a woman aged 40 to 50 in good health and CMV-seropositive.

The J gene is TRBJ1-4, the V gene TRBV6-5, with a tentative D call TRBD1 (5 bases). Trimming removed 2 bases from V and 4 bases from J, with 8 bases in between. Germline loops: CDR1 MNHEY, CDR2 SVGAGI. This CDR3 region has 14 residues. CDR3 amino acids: CASSYGGLNEKLFF. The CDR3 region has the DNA TGTGCCAGCAGTTACGGGGGACTTAATGAAAAACTGTTTTTT.

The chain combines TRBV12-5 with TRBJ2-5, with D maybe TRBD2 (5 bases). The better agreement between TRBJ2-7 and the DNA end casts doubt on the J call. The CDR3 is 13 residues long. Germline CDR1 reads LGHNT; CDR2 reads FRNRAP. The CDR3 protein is CASGLGENYEQYF. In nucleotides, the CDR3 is TGTGCTAGTGGTTTGGGGGAGAACTACGAGCAGTACTTC.

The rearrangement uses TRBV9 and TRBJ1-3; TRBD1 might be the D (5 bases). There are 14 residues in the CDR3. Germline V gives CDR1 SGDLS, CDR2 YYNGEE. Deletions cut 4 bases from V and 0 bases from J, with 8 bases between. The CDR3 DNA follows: TGTGCCAGCAGCCCTCAGGGCTCTGGAAACACCATATATTTT. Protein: CASSPQGSGNTIYF.

The CDR3 coding sequence is TGTGCCAGCAGTCCGGCGGACAGGGAAGGTTCACCCCTCCACTTT. Its translation is CASSPADREGSPLHF. This chain links TRBV27 with TRBJ1-6; 8 positions agree with TRBD1. This CDR3 has 15 amino acids. J was trimmed by 9 bases and V by 5 bases; bases with no gene match: 9. Germline CDR1 and CDR2: MNHEY and SMNVEV (reference sequence).

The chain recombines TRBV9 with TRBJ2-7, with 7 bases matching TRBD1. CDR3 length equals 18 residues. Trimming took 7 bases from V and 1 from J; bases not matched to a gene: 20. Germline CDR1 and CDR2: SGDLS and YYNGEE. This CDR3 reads CASPRFKSPGQMSYEQYF. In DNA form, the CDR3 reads TGTGCCAGCCCACGTTTTAAGTCCCCGGGACAGATGTCCTACGAGCAGTACTTC.

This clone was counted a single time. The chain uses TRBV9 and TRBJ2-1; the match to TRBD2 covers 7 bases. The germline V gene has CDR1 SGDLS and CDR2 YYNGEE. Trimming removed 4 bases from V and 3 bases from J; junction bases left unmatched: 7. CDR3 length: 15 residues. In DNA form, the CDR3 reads TGTGCCAGCAGCACGAGCGGGGATTACTACAATGAGCAGTTCTTC. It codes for CASSTSGDYYNEQFF.

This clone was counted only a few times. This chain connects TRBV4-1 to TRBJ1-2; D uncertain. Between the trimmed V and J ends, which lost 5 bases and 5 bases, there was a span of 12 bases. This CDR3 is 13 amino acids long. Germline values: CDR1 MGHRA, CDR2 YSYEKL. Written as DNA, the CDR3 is TGCGCCAGCAGCTCCTCTCTCCTATATGGCTACACCTTC. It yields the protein CASSSSLLYGYTF.

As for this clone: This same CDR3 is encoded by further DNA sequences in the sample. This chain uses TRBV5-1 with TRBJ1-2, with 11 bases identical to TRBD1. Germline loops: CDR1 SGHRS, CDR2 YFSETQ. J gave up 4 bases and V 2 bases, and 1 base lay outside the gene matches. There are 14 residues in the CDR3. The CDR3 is CASSFGQGAYGYTF. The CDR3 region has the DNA TGCGCCAGCAGCTTCGGACAGGGGGCCTATGGCTACACCTTC.

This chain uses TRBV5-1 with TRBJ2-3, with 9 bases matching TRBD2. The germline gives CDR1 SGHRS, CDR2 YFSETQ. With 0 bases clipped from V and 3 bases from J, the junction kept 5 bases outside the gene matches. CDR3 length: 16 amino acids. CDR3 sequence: CASSLVASGVTDTQYF. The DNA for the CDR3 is TGCGCCAGCAGCTTGGTGGCTAGCGGGGTAACAGATACGCAGTATTTT.

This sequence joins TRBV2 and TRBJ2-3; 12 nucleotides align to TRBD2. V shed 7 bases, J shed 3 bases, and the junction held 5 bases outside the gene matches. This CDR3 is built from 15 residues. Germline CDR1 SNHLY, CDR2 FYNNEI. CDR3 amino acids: CASKLAGGGTDTQYF. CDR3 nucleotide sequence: TGTGCCAGCAAACTAGCGGGGGGTGGTACAGATACGCAGTATTTT.

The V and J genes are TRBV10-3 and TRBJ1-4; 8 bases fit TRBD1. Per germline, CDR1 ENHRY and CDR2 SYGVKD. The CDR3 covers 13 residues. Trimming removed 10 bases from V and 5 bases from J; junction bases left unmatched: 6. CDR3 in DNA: TGTGCCAGCCGACAGGGGCCGAATGAAAAACTGTTTTTT. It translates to CASRQGPNEKLFF.

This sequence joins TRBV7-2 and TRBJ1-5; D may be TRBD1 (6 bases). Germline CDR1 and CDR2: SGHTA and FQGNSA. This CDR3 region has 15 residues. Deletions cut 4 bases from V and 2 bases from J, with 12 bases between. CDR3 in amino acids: CASSSGADRNQPQHF. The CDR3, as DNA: TGTGCCAGCAGCTCAGGGGCAGATCGCAATCAGCCCCAGCATTTT. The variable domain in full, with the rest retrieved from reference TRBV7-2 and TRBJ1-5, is GAGVSQSPSNKVTEKGKDVELRCDPISGHTALYWYRQSLGQGLEFLIYFQGNSAPDKSGLPSDRFSAERTGGSVSTLTIQRTQQEDSAVYLCASSSGADRNQPQHFGDGTRLSIL.

In DNA, the CDR3 is TGCGCCAGCAGCCAAGACTTGGGGGCTCTCAGCAATCAGCCCCAGCATTTT. Protein product: CASSQDLGALSNQPQHF. The chain has TRBV4-1 and TRBJ1-5; weak D call: TRBD1 (6 bases). Germline CDR1 MGHRA, CDR2 YSYEKL. The CDR3 loop spans 17 amino acids. Trimming pared 0 bases from V and 1 base from J, leaving 13 bases between.

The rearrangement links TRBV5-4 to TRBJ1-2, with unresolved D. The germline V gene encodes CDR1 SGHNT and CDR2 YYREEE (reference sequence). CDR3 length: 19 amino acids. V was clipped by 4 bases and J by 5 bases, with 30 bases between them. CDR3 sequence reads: CASSGLGSVAGQGTYGYTF. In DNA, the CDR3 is TGTGCCAGCAGCGGCCTGGGTAGTGTGGCGGGCCAAGGTACATATGGCTACACCTTC.

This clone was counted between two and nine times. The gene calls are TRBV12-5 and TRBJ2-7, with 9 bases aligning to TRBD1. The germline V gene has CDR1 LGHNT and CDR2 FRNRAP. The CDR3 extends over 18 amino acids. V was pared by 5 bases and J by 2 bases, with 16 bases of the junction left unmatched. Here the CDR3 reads CASGLHVVRDRAPYEQYF. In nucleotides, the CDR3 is TGTGCTAGTGGTCTGCATGTGGTCCGGGACAGGGCCCCCTACGAGCAGTACTTC.

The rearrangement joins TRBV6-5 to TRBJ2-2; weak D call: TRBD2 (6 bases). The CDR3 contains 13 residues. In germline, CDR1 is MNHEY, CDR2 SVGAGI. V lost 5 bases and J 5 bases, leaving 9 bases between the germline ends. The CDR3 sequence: CASSDSGTGELFF. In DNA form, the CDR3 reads TGTGCCAGCAGTGATAGCGGAACCGGGGAGCTGTTTTTT.

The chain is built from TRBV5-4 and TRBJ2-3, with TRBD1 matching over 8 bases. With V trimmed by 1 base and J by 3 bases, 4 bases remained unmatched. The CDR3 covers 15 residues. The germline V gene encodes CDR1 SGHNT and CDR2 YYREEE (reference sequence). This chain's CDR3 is CASSLQGALTDTQYF. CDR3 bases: TGTGCCAGCAGCTTGCAGGGGGCGCTTACAGATACGCAGTATTTT.

CDR3 bases: TGTGCCCTGAATTTCAGGGTCACCGGCTACACCTTC. Translating gives CALNFRVTGYTF. The chain couples TRBV30 to TRBJ1-2; D might be TRBD1 (5 bases). Per germline, CDR1 GTSNPN and CDR2 SVGIG (reference sequence). The ends were cut back, 8 bases at V and 8 bases at J, with 18 bases in the middle. This CDR3 has 12 amino acids.

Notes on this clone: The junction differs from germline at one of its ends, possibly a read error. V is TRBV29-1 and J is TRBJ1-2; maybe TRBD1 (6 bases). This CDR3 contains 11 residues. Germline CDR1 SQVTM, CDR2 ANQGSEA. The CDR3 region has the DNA TGCAGCGTTACCCCCGGACAGCCTCTCGCCTTC. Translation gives CSVTPGQPLAF.

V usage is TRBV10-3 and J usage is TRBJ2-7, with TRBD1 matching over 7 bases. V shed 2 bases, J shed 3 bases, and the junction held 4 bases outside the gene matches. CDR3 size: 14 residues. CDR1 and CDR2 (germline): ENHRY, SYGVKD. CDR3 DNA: TGTGCCATCAGTGAGGACAGGGTTTACTACGAGCAGTACTTC. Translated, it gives CAISEDRVYYEQYF.

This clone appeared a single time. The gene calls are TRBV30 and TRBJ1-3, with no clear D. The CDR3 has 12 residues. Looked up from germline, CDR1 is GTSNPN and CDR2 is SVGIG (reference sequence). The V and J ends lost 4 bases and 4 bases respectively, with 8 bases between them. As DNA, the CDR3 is TGTGCCTGGATGGAGTCCGGAAACACCATATATTTT. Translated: CAWMESGNTIYF.

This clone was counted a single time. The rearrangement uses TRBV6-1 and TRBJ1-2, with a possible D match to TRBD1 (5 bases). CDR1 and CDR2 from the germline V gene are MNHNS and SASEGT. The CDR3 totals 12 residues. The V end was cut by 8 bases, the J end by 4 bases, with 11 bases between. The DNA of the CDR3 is TGTGCCAGCGGCCAGGGTATCTATGGCTACACCTTC. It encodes CASGQGIYGYTF.

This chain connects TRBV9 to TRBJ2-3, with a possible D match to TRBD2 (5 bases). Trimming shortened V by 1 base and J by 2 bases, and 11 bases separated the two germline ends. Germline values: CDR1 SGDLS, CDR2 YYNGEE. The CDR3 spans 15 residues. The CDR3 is CASSVRAGNTDTQYF. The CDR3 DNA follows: TGTGCCAGCAGCGTAAGAGCCGGGAACACAGATACGCAGTATTTT. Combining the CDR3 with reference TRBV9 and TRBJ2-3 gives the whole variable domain DSGVTQTPKHLITATGQRVTLRCSPRSGDLSVYWYQQSLDQGLQFLIQYYNGEERAKGNILERFSAQQFPDLHSELNLSSLELGDSALYFCASSVRAGNTDTQYFGPGTRLTVL.

The CDR3 bases are TGTGCCAGCTCACTGGACAGATTCTACGAGCAGTACTTC. Its protein is CASSLDRFYEQYF. The V and J genes are TRBV18 and TRBJ2-7; D is possibly TRBD1 (6 bases). Between the trimmed V and J ends, which lost 4 bases and 3 bases, there was a span of 10 bases. Germline V gene data show CDR1 as KGHSH and CDR2 as LQKENI. The CDR3 has 13 residues.

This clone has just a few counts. The CDR3 DNA follows: TGTGCCAGCAGCCCAGTTAACTATGGCTACACCTTC. Protein product: CASSPVNYGYTF. The chain has TRBV2 and TRBJ1-2, with unresolved D. The CDR3 is made up of 12 amino acids. CDR1 and CDR2 (germline): SNHLY, FYNNEI. V shed 6 bases and J shed 1 base, with 6 bases lying between them. Filled out from reference TRBV2 and TRBJ1-2, the complete variable domain reads EPEVTQTPSHQVTQMGQEVILRCVPISNHLYFYWYRQILGQKVEFLVSFYNNEISEKSEIFDDQFSVERPDGSNFTLKIRSTKLEDSAMYFCASSPVNYGYTFGSGTRLTVV.

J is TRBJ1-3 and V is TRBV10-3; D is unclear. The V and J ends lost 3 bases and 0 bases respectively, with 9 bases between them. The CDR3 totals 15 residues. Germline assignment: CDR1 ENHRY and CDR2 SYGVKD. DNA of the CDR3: TGTGCCATCAGTGACCCCATACTCTCTGGAAACACCATATATTTT. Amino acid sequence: CAISDPILSGNTIYF.

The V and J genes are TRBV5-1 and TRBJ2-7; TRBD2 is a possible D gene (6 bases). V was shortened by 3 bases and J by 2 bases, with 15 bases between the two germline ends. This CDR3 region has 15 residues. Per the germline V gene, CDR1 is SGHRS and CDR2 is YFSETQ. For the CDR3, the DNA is TGCGCCAGCAGCTCGGGGGACGGACTGACCTACGAGCAGTACTTC. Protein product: CASSSGDGLTYEQYF.

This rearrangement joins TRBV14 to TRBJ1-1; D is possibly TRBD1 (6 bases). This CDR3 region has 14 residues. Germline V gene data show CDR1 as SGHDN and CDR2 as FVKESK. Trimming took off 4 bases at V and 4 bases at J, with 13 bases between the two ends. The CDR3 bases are TGTGCCAGCAGCCGTTCCCCCAGGGGCACTGAAGCTTTCTTT. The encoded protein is CASSRSPRGTEAFF.

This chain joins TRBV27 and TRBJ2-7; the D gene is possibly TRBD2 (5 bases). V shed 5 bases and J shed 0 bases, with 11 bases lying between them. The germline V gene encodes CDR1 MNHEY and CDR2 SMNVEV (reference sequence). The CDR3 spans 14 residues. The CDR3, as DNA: TGTGCCAGCAGTGATAAGGACTTCTCCTACGAGCAGTACTTC. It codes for CASSDKDFSYEQYF.

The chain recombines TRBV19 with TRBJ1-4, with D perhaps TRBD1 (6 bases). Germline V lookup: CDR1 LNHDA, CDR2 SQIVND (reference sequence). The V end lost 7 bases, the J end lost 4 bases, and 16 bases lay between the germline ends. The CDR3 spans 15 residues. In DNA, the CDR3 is TGTGCCAGTACCCTCCTGGACAGCCGTAATGAAAAACTGTTTTTT. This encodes CASTLLDSRNEKLFF.